Listed below are T cell receptor beta chains from one sample, sequenced in a study of T cell repertoires in cytomegalovirus infection. TCRdb reanalysed the reads using MiXCR and keeps one entry per CDR3 protein. Among under 500,000 distinct CDR3 sequences listed, about two fifths were seen once. The antigens of these receptors remain unknown. The input for sequencing was cultured PBMCs, taken from culture after CMV antigen stimulation. The receptors were gathered from a human donor in good health (CMV status not recorded). Some clones in this sample may be carry-over from other donors' samples. The CDR3 runs from the conserved cysteine through the conserved F or W. The order of the fields is J gene, clone size, V gene, CDR3 protein. Size is omitted from some rows. Given values are once, few, many or a class for expanded clones.

TRBJ2-2 | - | TRBV6-6 | CASKEGGNTGELFF
TRBJ1-4 | few | TRBV7-2 | CASSRSTVSNEKLFF
TRBJ2-7 | few | TRBV7-8 | CASSPTRGRREQYF
TRBJ2-7 | few | TRBV7-8 | CASSFRGRASYEQYF
TRBJ2-2 | - | TRBV2 | CAYKGDAGELFF
TRBJ1-5 | - | TRBV7-3 | CASSLLSDQPQHF
TRBJ2-5 | - | TRBV7-2 | CASSPGEVQTQYF
TRBJ2-7 | - | TRBV11-1 | CASSLEARTGEQYF
TRBJ1-6 | - | TRBV7-6 | CASNPGSYNSPLHF
TRBJ1-5 | many | TRBV7-2 | CASSTLGQPQHF
TRBJ2-1 | - | TRBV7-2 | CASSLGSFGYNEQFF
TRBJ2-6 | - | TRBV20-1 | CSVASGANVLTF
TRBJ1-2 | - | TRBV27 | CASSSAGARLRRGSRRGYTF
TRBJ2-1 | few | TRBV7-4 | CATPPRDRNYNEQFF
TRBJ2-3 | - | TRBV18 | CASSPPSGGLTDTQYF
TRBJ1-4 | - | TRBV20-1 | CSAPYKPGQFATNEKLFF
TRBJ2-5 | - | TRBV7-1 | CASSGSETQYF
TRBJ2-3 | - | TRBV7-2 | CASSLTLAGDTQYF
TRBJ2-7 | many | TRBV7-9 | CASSFGPYEQYF
TRBJ2-5 | few | TRBV7-2 | CASSPRTSGGYAIQETQYF
TRBJ1-2 | - | TRBV5-3 | CASSLQQQGYEGYTF
TRBJ1-4 | - | TRBV4-1 | CASSQESREGEKLFF
TRBJ2-5 | - | TRBV7-9 | CASSLVWPPGLAGKTQYF
TRBJ2-1 | many | TRBV7-2 | CASSLLGASYNEQFF
TRBJ2-2 | - | TRBV12-3/TRBV12-4 | CASRGGTDGELFF
TRBJ2-5 | - | TRBV7-2 | CASSRTETQYF
TRBJ2-1 | - | TRBV7-2 | CASSLRIFNNEQFF
TRBJ1-1 | - | TRBV4-1 | CASSQTTATTYNTEAFF
TRBJ1-5 | few | TRBV6-1 | CASSWDGTNQPQHF
TRBJ2-3 | - | TRBV12-3/TRBV12-4 | CASRGTLGRGGTDTQYF
TRBJ1-3 | - | TRBV19 | CASSLGVGPGNTIYF
TRBJ2-5 | few | TRBV7-2 | CASSLVGGFIQETQYF
TRBJ1-2 | - | TRBV6-6 | CASSYSPGQGLGNYGYTF